The clone carrying this T cell receptor beta chain was found once. Its antigen remains unidentified. This sample was taken from a study of shared clonotypes between healthy human individuals. Study-wide results and limits: With few donors, the genetic and exposure-history diversity represented was limited.

This table comes from immunoSEQ multiplex PCR, and its TCRdb copy is limited to in-frame clones, with some not included. The sample has nearly 600,000 clones, over 95% seen once. Germline lookup yields CDR1 SGHRS and CDR2 YFSETQ. Trimming cost V 2 bases and J 7 bases; bases outside gene matches: 4. The CDR3 spans 14 residues. Naive CD8 cells lacked CD45RO, underwent positive selection for CCR7 and left out terminally differentiated effector memory CD45RA+ cells. The chain links TRBV5-1 to TRBJ1-4; 8 bases match TRBD1. This clonotype was sampled from a woman between 25 and 40 years old in good health. The sequencing input was naive CD8+ T cells sorted from blood. The CDR3 DNA is TGCGCCAGCAGCTTAGGACAGGGCGGTGAAAAACTGTTTTTT. It encodes CASSLGQGGEKLFF.